Here is one TCR beta chain with its context. Its antigen is currently not known. No base quality values were provided; no much bigger clone lies one nucleotide off. This record belongs to a study of PD-1 blockade in mismatch repair-deficient tumors (dated by TCRdb to between 2016 and 2019). A note on the overall study: Between September 2013 and late 2016, 75 to 95 consecutive patients with over ten mismatch repair-deficient cancer types, all previously treated and progressing, were enrolled in the trial. Deep sequencing of TCR CDR3 regions was used to track tumor-associated T cell clones in peripheral blood of patients responding to PD-1 blockade. What the study reported, not specific to this receptor: Tumor-resident clones, often undetectable in blood before treatment, expanded rapidly after pembrolizumab and then contracted, generally before radiologic responses.

Mismatch repair deficiency was established in every enrolled patient by polymerase chain reaction or immunohistochemistry. TCR sequencing was performed for three patients who responded to pembrolizumab therapy. Pembrolizumab PD-1 blockade was prospectively tested in advanced mismatch repair-deficient cancers, regardless of tissue of origin, in the phase II trial. Peripheral blood T cell samples were collected serially, before PD-1 blockade began and at several time points afterward. Blood sampling time points were reported as weeks after the first dose of pembrolizumab. Between the V and J ends, shortened by 4 bases and 0 bases respectively, the junction contains 12 bases. The CDR3 runs 15 amino acids, cysteine and phenylalanine included. Only the CDR3 DNA stays, 45 bases, in frame from base 1. CDR1 MNHNS and CDR2 SASEGT were looked up in the germline V gene. Library generation was performed with the immunoSEQ multiplex PCR assay. What TCRdb holds here is the immuneACCESS table cut down to in-frame rearrangements. Part of the clones is not present; checked against another copy, under half of the missing clones reflect an unresolved V gene, and the others are unexplained. This sample gives about 34,000 clones in total; less than 90% of them show up just once. About 3.7% of the sample comes from the top ten.

This sequence originates from an adult with mismatch repair-deficient cancer. Sequenced here: PBMCs, sampled around 6 weeks after starting pembrolizumab. The chain is made from TRBV6-1 and TRBJ1-1, with no confidently assigned D gene. DNA sequence: TGTGCCAGCAGTGGTGCGGCAGCTATGAACACTGAAGCTTTCTTT. Its translation reads: CASSGAAAMNTEAFF.